This TCR beta chain came from a study of cytomegalovirus exposure and HLA in healthy donors. Study-level findings and limits: An apparent linkage of common viral pathogens to several of the most significant clusters emerged in a later analysis. With further analysis later on, most CMV-associated TCR beta chains appeared HLA-restricted.

PCR amplification relied on 60 Vbeta primers (plus 13 Jbeta primers). In the authors' methods: About 83 million unique TCR beta chains, 9 million to 12 million shared, were counted in a later analysis. Using immunoSEQ multiplex PCR, the repertoire was profiled, and TCRdb retains in-frame clones only, with some absent. The V and J calls and clone size were taken over from that table, and D and trimming were inferred from the DNA. Among about 110,000 clones listed, 75% to 80% were seen once. On this clone itself: Its antigen is currently unknown.

This receptor was obtained from a woman between 25 and 40 years old in good health and CMV-seronegative. Sequencing was performed on PBMCs.

The chain's CDR3 is CASSFPDRGLFEQYF. The CDR3 nucleotides read TGTGCCAGCAGCTTCCCGGACAGGGGGCTCTTCGAGCAGTACTTC. This rearrangement joins TRBV7-9 to TRBJ2-7, with 11 bases matching TRBD1. The CDR3 consists of 15 residues. In germline, CDR1 is SEHNR, CDR2 FQNEAQ (reference sequence). J lost 6 bases, V lost 3 bases, and 7 bases had no gene match.